The entry that follows covers one T cell receptor beta chain sequence. Its matching antigen is unknown. Data came from immunoSEQ multiplex PCR; TCRdb stores just in-frame clones and leaves some out. Of 46,000 or so clones in the sample, 90% were seen once. The data derive from a study of T cell responses to AZD1222 COVID-19 vaccine. Study-level results: Two AZD1222 administrations were followed by greater Spike-specific TCR breadth and depth. Baseline testing showed seropositivity in only a handful of AZD1222 recipients. Mostly white British, mostly female donors; authors suggested clonal diversity may be underestimated.

Trimming took 0 bases from V and 4 from J, leaving 10 bases between them. Per the germline V gene, CDR1 is SGHNT and CDR2 is YYREEE (reference sequence). CDR3 length equals 15 residues. Specimen: peripheral blood, collected 28 days after the second AZD1222 dose. This rearrangement joins TRBV5-4 to TRBJ1-4; possibly TRBD1 for D (6 bases). The origin of this receptor is an adult who received the AZD1222 COVID-19 vaccine. This CDR3 is CASSLVGRGNEKLFF. The DNA of the CDR3 is TGTGCCAGCAGCTTGGTGGGCAGGGGTAATGAAAAACTGTTTTTT.